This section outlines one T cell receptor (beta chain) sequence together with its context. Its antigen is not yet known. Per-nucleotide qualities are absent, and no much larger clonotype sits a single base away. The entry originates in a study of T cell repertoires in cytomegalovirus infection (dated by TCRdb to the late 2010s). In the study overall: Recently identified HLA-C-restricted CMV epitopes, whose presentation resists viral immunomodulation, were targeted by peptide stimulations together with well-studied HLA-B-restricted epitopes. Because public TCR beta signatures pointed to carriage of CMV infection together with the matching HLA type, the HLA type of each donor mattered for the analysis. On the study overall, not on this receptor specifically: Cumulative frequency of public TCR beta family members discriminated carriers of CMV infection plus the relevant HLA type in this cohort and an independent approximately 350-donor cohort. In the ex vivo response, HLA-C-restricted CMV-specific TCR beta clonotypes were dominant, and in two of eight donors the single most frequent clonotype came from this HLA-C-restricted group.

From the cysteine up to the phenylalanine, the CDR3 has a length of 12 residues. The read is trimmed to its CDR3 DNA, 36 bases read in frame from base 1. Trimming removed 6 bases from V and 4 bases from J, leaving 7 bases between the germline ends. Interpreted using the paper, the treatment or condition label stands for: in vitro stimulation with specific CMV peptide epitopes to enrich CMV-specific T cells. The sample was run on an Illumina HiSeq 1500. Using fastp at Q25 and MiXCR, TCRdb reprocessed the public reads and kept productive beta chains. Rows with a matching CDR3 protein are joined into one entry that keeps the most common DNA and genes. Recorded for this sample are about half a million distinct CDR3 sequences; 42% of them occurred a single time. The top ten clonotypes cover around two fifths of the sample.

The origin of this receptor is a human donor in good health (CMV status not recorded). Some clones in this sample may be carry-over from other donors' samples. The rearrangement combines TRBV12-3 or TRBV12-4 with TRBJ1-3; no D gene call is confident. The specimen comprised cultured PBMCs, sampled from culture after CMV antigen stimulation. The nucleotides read TGTGCCAGCAGCGAAGGAGGAAACACCATATATTTT. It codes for CASSEGGNTIYF.